The 19 T cell receptor beta chains given below trace back to one sample, sequenced in a study of shared clonotypes between healthy human individuals. Sequencing used immunoSEQ multiplex PCR; TCRdb keeps in-frame clones, though not all of them. The table lists 1,400,000 or so clones, 98% of them singletons. Specimen: naive CD4+ T cells sorted from blood. Subset specified: CD45RA+ positively selected. Source of these receptors: a man under 40 in good health.

The chain recombines TRBV29-1 with TRBJ2-3; 12 bases are shared with TRBD2. Per the germline V gene, CDR1 is SQVTM and CDR2 is ANQGSEA. Trimming took 5 bases from V and 4 from J; bases not matched to a gene: 4. This CDR3 is built from 14 residues. CDR3 nucleotide sequence: TGCAGCGTTTCCCTAGCGGGAGGGCCAGATACGCAGTATTTT. Translating gives CSVSLAGGPDTQYF.

The chain joins TRBV5-8 to TRBJ2-1; perhaps TRBD2 as D (6 bases). CDR1 and CDR2 from the germline V gene are SGHTS and YDEGEE. The CDR3 is made up of 15 amino acids. V was trimmed by 4 bases and J by 2 bases, leaving 13 bases between them. The chain's CDR3 is CASSPGTYPYNEQFF. The CDR3 DNA sequence: TGTGCCAGCAGCCCCGGGACTTACCCCTACAATGAGCAGTTCTTC.

This clone was seen only once. The rearrangement joins TRBV7-2 to TRBJ1-4; D not resolved. Germline CDR1 SGHTA, CDR2 FQGNSA. The CDR3 sequence is 18 residues long. Trimming left V 0 bases short and J 0 bases short, with 14 bases between. The DNA for the CDR3 is TGTGCCAGCAGCTTAGCGCGAGTTCCACTAGCAACTAATGAAAAACTGTTTTTT. Its translation is CASSLARVPLATNEKLFF.

The chain couples TRBV27 to TRBJ1-2; the match to TRBD1 covers 8 bases. J was trimmed by 4 bases and V by 6 bases; bases with no gene match: 1. Germline V gene lookup returns CDR1 MNHEY and CDR2 SMNVEV (reference sequence). The CDR3 spans 12 residues. DNA for the CDR3: TGTGCCAGCAGCGACAGGGGCTATGGCTACACCTTC. It yields the protein CASSDRGYGYTF.

The rearrangement joins TRBV6-1 to TRBJ2-1; 7 nucleotides line up with TRBD2. The V gene end was trimmed by 4 bases and the J gene end by 6 bases; junction bases not matched to a gene: 6. There are 14 residues in the CDR3. Germline V gene data show CDR1 as MNHNS and CDR2 as SASEGT. The CDR3 DNA sequence: TGTGCCAGCAGTGGGTCGGGGAGGGGCAATGAGCAGTTCTTC. Translation gives CASSGSGRGNEQFF.

In its sample, this clone was seen once. The rearrangement uses TRBV14 and TRBJ2-7; D may be TRBD2 (6 bases). Trimming removed 2 bases at V and 0 bases at J, with 8 bases between. Germline V lookup: CDR1 SGHDN, CDR2 FVKESK. The CDR3 is 14 amino acids. This CDR3 reads CASSQLADSYEQYF. The DNA of the CDR3 is TGTGCCAGCAGCCAATTAGCGGACTCCTACGAGCAGTACTTC.

This CDR3 is CASSWGLIQPQHF. The CDR3 coding sequence is TGTGCCAGCAGCTGGGGGTTGATCCAGCCCCAGCATTTT. This chain links TRBV28 with TRBJ1-5, with D tentatively TRBD1 (5 bases). With 6 bases removed from V and 7 bases from J, the gap between germline ends came to 13 bases. The CDR3 loop spans 13 amino acids. The germline V gene has CDR1 MDHEN and CDR2 SYDVKM.

The V and J genes are TRBV6-5 and TRBJ2-7; D might be TRBD1 (5 bases). Germline V gene lookup returns CDR1 MNHEY and CDR2 SVGAGI. The CDR3 loop spans 14 amino acids. The V gene lost 0 bases and the J gene lost 3 bases, with 9 bases spanning the gap. CDR3 region: CASSYSTARYEQYF. The CDR3 DNA reads as TGTGCCAGCAGTTACTCGACAGCCCGCTACGAGCAGTACTTC.

A single count supports this clone. The chain is built from TRBV7-6 and TRBJ2-1; D is tentatively TRBD1 or TRBD2 (5 bases each). Trimming pared 5 bases from V and 3 bases from J, leaving 17 bases between. Germline values: CDR1 SGHVS, CDR2 FNYEAQ. This CDR3 is 16 amino acids long. This CDR3 reads CASSLTRDRIYNEQFF. The CDR3 nucleotides are TGTGCCAGCAGCCTCACTAGGGACCGGATCTACAATGAGCAGTTCTTC.

This clone appeared a few times. V and J are TRBV21-1 and TRBJ1-2; the DNA was not used to check the table's D call, TRBD1. TRBV21-1 is a known pseudogene. The CDR3 loop spans 16 amino acids. The CDR3 protein is CASSTRLGQGGYGYTF. The CDR3, as DNA: TGTGCCAGCAGCACTCGCCTGGGACAGGGGGGATATGGCTACACCTTC.

The chain is built from TRBV5-5 and TRBJ2-7, with D possibly matching TRBD1 (5 bases). Germline CDR1 is SGHKS and CDR2 is YYEKEE (reference sequence). The CDR3 length is 13 residues. Trimming took off 3 bases at V and 2 bases at J, with 9 bases between the two ends. The CDR3: CASSSTDTYEQYF. In DNA, the CDR3 is TGTGCCAGCAGCTCGACGGACACCTACGAGCAGTACTTC. Drawing the rest from reference TRBV5-5 and TRBJ2-7, the complete variable domain is DAGVTQSPTHLIKTRGQQVTLRCSPISGHKSVSWYQQVLGQGPQFIFQYYEKEERGRGNFPDRFSARQFPNYSSELNVNALLLGDSALYLCASSSTDTYEQYFGPGTRLTVT.

In nucleotides, the CDR3 is TGTGCCAGAAGCTTGGCGTGGGGGGCGAACACCGGGGAGCTGTTTTTT. Its translation is CARSLAWGANTGELFF. This rearrangement joins TRBV5-3 to TRBJ2-2; a possible D gene is TRBD2 (6 bases). TRBV5-3 qualifies as an ORF whose function is uncertain. The CDR3 length is 16 residues. The V end was cut by 0 bases, the J end by 0 bases, with 9 bases between.

This clone was recorded once. This chain links TRBV28 with TRBJ1-2; perhaps TRBD1 as D (5 bases). V was cut by 7 bases and J by 4 bases, with 16 bases left in between. There are 14 residues in the CDR3. Germline CDR1 and CDR2: MDHEN and SYDVKM. CDR3 coding DNA: TGTGCCAGCACAAGAGACCGGGGCGGCTATGGCTACACCTTC. The encoded protein is CASTRDRGGYGYTF.

The chain uses TRBV6-5 and TRBJ1-5; TRBD1 is a possible D gene (5 bases). The germline CDR1 and CDR2 sequences are MNHEY and SVGAGI. Trimming cost V 5 bases and J 4 bases, with 12 bases left between them. The CDR3 spans 14 residues. The CDR3 DNA sequence: TGTGCCAGCAGTAGTTGGGAGGGGAATCAGCCCCAGCATTTT. This codes for CASSSWEGNQPQHF.

This chain joins TRBV6-1 and TRBJ1-5; TRBD1 matches at 9 bases. The germline gives CDR1 MNHNS, CDR2 SASEGT. This CDR3 spans 15 amino acids. The V and J ends lost 5 bases and 5 bases, in that order; junction bases with no gene match: 7. The CDR3 DNA is TGTGCCAGCAGTCCGGGACAGGGATTCTATCAGCCCCAGCATTTT. It codes for CASSPGQGFYQPQHF.

The J gene is TRBJ2-1, the V gene TRBV27; the D gene is possibly TRBD2 (6 bases). The length of the CDR3 is 15 residues. V lost 7 bases and J 0 bases, leaving 13 bases between the germline ends. Germline V gives CDR1 MNHEY, CDR2 SMNVEV (reference sequence). The CDR3 is CASIGRASSYNEQFF. The DNA for the CDR3 is TGTGCCAGCATCGGGAGAGCGAGCTCCTACAATGAGCAGTTCTTC.

This CDR3 reads CASRGGAGINQPQHF. The CDR3 nucleotides are TGTGCCAGTAGAGGAGGGGCCGGCATCAATCAGCCCCAGCATTTT. The chain combines TRBV19 with TRBJ1-5; D perhaps matches TRBD1 (5 bases). Germline V lookup: CDR1 LNHDA, CDR2 SQIVND (reference sequence). This CDR3 has 15 amino acids. Trimming stripped 6 bases from V and 3 bases from J, with 15 bases between.

The rearrangement links TRBV7-8 to TRBJ2-3; 15 positions match TRBD2. J gave up 0 bases and V 1 base, and 11 bases lay outside the gene matches. The CDR3 is 21 amino acids. Germline loops: CDR1 SGHVS, CDR2 FQNEAQ. The CDR3 nucleotides read TGTGCCAGCAGCTTAGGATCATGGACTAGCGGGAGGGCCATGAGCACAGATACGCAGTATTTT. This codes for CASSLGSWTSGRAMSTDTQYF.

This clone appeared a single time. The chain uses TRBV28 and TRBJ2-7, with D possibly matching TRBD2 (6 bases). CDR3 length equals 12 residues. Deletions cut 8 bases from V and 1 base from J, with 9 bases between. CDR1 and CDR2 (germline): MDHEN, SYDVKM. The CDR3 DNA is TGTGCCAGCCTAGCGACGTCCTACGAGCAGTACTTC. It translates to CASLATSYEQYF.